This paragraph covers one TCR beta chain sequence. Its antigen is currently unknown. This sample was taken from a study of blood T cells in healthy people across ages. Study overall: Through template switching, about one barcoded beta molecule was captured per two T cells, as measured in model experiments.

Primed by a sample-barcoded 5' primer and a J-beta primer mix, a second PCR proceeded for about 6 to 12 cycles. Tags on each cDNA molecule came from a template-switch adaptor with 12 random nucleotides. MiXCR, applied by TCRdb to the 5' RACE reads, yields one record per CDR3 protein. The profile shows roughly 1.7 million distinct CDR3 sequences, about 31% of them singletons. General study points: Long-lived donors had more naive CD4+ cells and higher diversity than aged donors.

CDR1 is MRHNA, CDR2 SNTAGT, per germline. V lost 5 bases and J lost 5; bases outside the gene matches: 7. The CDR3 loop spans 14 amino acids. This clonotype was obtained from a young woman in good health. Sequencing was done on a sample of blood. The chain has TRBV6-4 and TRBJ2-3, with 7 nucleotides matching TRBD2. The chain's CDR3 is CASSNSGGGDTQYF. The DNA for the CDR3 is TGTGCCAGCAGTAATTCGGGAGGTGGAGATACGCAGTATTTT.